This note documents a single TCR beta chain sequence. Its target antigen remains unknown. Base qualities are not provided; no much larger clone lies one nucleotide away. The sample originates from a study of technical replicates of blood from several donors (dated 2017 in TCRdb). From cysteine to phenylalanine, the CDR3 is 13 amino acids long. Solely the CDR3 DNA is kept, with 39 bases framed from the first base. V and J are truncated by 7 bases and 7 bases respectively, leaving an intervening sequence of 16 bases. CDR1 LNHDA and CDR2 SQIVND were looked up in the germline V gene (reference sequence). Libraries came from the immunoSEQ multiplex PCR assay. The source is immuneACCESS, and TCRdb retained only in-frame sequences with V and J called. Part of the clones is not carried over; for the studies checked, unresolved V genes explain less than half of this, and the remainder is unexplained. This sample comprises approximately 85,000 clones, approximately 93% of them detected only once. The ten largest make up over 0.25% of the sample.

Sample: T cells isolated from PBMCs. The origin of this receptor is a human donor in good health. The chain is assembled from TRBV19 and TRBJ1-2; matching of 5 bases hints at TRBD1 as the D gene. Here is the DNA: TGTGCCAGTACCCTGACAGAGACAGCTGGCTACACCTTC. It translates as CASTLTETAGYTF. Supplemented by the reference TRBV19 and TRBJ1-2 proteins around the CDR3, the complete variable domain is DGGITQSPKYLFRKEGQNVTLSCEQNLNHDAMYWYRQDPGQGLRLIYYSQIVNDFQKGDIAEGYSVSREKKESFPLTVTSAQKNPTAFYLCASTLTETAGYTFGSGTRLTVV.